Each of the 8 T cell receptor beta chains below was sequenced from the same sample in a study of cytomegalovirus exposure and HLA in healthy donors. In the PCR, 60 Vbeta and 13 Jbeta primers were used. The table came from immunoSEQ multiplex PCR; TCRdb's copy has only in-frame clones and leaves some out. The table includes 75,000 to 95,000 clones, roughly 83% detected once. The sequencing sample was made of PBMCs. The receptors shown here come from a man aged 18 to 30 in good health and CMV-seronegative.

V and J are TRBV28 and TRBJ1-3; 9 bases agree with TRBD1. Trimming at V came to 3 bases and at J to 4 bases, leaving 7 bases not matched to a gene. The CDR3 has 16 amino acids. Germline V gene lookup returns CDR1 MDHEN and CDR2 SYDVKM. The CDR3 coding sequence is TGTGCCAGCAGTTTGCCGACAGGGGGAACAGGAAACACCATATATTTT. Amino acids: CASSLPTGGTGNTIYF.

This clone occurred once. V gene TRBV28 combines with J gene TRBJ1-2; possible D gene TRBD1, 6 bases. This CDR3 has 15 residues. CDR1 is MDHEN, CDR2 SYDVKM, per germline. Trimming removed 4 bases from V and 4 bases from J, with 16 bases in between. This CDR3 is CASSSKGVVFYGYTF. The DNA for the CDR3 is TGTGCCAGCAGTTCAAAGGGGGTCGTCTTCTATGGCTACACCTTC.

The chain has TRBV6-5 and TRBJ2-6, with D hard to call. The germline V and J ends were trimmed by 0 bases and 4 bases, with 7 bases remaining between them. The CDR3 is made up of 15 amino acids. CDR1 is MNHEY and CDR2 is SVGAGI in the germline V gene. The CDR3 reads CASSYSRWGANVLTF. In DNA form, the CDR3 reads TGTGCCAGCAGTTACTCGAGGTGGGGGGCCAACGTCCTGACTTTC.

The DNA of the CDR3 is TGCGCCAGCAGCCTGCGACCCGGGACTAGCGGAATCCAAAGGAATGAGCAGTTCTTC. It encodes CASSLRPGTSGIQRNEQFF. The V gene is TRBV5-1, the J gene TRBJ2-1, with 11 positions matching TRBD2. CDR3 size: 19 residues. Germline V gene sequence: CDR1 SGHRS, CDR2 YFSETQ. Trimming removed 4 bases from V and 7 bases from J; junction bases left unmatched: 19.

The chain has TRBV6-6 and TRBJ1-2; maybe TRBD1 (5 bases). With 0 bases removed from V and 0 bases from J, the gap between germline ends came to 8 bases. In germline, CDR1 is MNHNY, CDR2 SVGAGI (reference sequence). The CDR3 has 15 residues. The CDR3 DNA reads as TGTGCCAGCAGTTACTCCCAGGGTTCTAACTATGGCTACACCTTC. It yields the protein CASSYSQGSNYGYTF.

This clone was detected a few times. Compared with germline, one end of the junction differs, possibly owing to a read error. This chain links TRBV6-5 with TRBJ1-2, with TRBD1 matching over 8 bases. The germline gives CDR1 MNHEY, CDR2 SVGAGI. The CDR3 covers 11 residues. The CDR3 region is CASSFRDRPYF. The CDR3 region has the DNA TGTGCCAGCAGTTTCCGGGACAGGCCCTATTTC.

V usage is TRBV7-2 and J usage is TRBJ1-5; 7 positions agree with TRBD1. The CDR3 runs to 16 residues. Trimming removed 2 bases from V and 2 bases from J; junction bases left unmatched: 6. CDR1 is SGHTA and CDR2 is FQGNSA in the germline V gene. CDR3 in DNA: TGTGCCAGCAGCTTACGGACAGGCGGTGGCAATCAGCCCCAGCATTTT. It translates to CASSLRTGGGNQPQHF.

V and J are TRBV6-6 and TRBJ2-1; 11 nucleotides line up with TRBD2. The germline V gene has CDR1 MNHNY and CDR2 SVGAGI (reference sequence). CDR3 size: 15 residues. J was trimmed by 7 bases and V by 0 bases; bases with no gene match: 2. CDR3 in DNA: TGTGCCAGCAGTTACTCGACTAGCGGGAATAATGAGCAGTTCTTC. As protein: CASSYSTSGNNEQFF.